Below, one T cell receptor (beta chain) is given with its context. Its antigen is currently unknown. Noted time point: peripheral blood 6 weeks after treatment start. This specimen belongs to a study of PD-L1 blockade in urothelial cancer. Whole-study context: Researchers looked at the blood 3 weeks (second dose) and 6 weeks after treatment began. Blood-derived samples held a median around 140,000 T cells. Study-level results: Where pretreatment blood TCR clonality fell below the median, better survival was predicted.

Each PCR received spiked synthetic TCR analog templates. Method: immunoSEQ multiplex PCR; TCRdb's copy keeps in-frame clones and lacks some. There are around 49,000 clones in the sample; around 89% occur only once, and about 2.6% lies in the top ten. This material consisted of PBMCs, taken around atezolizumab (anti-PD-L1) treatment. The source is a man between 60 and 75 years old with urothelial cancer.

The CDR3 here is CASRGWGDRVPSSGNTIYF. For the CDR3, the DNA is TGCGCCAGCAGGGGATGGGGGGACAGGGTACCCTCCTCTGGAAACACCATATATTTT. V and J are TRBV5-1 and TRBJ1-3; TRBD1 matches at 9 bases. The CDR3 has 19 amino acids. V was pared by 5 bases and J by 0 bases, with 15 bases of the junction left unmatched. Germline lookup yields CDR1 SGHRS and CDR2 YFSETQ.